This section outlines one T cell receptor beta chain sequence together with its context. The antigen remains undetermined. These data are taken from a study of T cell responses to AZD1222 COVID-19 vaccine. Findings and caveats of the study: Possibly, clonal diversity was underestimated; donors were largely white British and included more females.

Second-dose timings of about 4 or about 12 weeks were pooled. Some clones are missing from TCRdb's copy, which holds only in-frame ones; the method was immunoSEQ multiplex PCR. Among approximately 270,000 clones, around 93% were seen once, and the ten largest hold around 0.5%. The TCR comes from an adult who received the AZD1222 COVID-19 vaccine. Sequencing was performed on peripheral blood, taken 28 days after the second AZD1222 dose.

CDR3 loop: CASSWGQGKAHTDTQYF. The CDR3 nucleotides read TGTGCCAGCAGTTGGGGACAGGGAAAGGCACACACAGATACGCAGTATTTT. V gene TRBV28 combines with J gene TRBJ2-3; 9 nucleotides align to TRBD1. Germline trimming cut 4 bases from V and 2 bases from J; bases unmatched to any gene: 10. The CDR3 is 17 amino acids. Germline values: CDR1 MDHEN, CDR2 SYDVKM.